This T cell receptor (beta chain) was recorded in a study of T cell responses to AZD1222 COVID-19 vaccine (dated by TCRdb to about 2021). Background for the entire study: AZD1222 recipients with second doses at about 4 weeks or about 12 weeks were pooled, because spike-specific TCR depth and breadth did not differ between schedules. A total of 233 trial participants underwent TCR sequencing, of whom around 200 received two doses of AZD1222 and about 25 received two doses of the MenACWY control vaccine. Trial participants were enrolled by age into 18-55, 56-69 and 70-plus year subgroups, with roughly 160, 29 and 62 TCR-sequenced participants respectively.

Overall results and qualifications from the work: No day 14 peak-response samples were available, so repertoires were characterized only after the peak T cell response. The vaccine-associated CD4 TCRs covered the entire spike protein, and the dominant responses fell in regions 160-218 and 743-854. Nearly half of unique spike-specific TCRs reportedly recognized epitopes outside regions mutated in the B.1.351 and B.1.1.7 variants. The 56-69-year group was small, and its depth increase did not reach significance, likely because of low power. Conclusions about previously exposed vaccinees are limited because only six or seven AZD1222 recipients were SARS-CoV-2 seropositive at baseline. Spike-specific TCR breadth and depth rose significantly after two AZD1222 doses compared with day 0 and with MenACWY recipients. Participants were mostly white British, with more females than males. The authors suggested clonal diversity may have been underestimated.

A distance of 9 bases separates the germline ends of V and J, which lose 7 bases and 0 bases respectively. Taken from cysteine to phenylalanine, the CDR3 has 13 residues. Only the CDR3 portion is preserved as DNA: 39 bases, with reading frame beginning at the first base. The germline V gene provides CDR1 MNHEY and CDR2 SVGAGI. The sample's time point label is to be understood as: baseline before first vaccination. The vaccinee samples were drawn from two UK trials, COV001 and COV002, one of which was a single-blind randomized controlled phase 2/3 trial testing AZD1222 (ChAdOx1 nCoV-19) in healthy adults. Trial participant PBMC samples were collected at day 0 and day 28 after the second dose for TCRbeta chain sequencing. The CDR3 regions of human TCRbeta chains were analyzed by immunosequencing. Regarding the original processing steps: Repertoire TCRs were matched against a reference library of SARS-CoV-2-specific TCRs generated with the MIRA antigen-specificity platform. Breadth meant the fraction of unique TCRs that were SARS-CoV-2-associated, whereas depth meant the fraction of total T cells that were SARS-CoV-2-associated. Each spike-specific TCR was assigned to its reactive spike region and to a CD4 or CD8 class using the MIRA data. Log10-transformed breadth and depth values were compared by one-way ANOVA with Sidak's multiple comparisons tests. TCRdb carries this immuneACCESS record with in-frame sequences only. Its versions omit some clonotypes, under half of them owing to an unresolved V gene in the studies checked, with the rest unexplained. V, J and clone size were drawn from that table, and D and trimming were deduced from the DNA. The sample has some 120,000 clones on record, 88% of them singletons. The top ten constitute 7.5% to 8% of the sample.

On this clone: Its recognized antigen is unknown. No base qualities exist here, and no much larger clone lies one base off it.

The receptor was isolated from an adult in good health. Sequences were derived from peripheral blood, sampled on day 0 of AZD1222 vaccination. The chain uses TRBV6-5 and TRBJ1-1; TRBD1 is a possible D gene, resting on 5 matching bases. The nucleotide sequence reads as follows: TGTGCCAGCACCCGGACATTGAACACTGAAGCTTTCTTT. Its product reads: CASTRTLNTEAFF.